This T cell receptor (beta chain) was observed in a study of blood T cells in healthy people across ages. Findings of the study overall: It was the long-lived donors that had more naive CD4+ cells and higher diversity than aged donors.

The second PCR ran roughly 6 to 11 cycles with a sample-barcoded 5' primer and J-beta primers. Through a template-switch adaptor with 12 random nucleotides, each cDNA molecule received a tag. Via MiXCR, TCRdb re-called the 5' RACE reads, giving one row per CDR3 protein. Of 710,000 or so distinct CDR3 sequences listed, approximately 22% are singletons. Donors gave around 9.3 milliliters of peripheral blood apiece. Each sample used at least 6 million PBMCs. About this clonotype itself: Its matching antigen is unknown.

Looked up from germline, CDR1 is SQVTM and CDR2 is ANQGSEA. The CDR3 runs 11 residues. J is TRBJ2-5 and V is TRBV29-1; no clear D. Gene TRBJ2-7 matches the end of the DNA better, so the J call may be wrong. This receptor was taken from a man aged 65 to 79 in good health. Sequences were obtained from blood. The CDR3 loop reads CSAAAVNEQYF. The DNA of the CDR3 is TGCAGCGCCGCGGCGGTCAACGAGCAGTACTTC.